This T cell receptor beta chain was recorded in a study of cytomegalovirus exposure and HLA in healthy donors (dated by TCRdb to the late 2010s). Background on the whole study: An earlier analysis of roughly 610 of the donors reported over 250 Gb of sequence data and 117 million unique TCR beta sequences obtained from approximately 180 million T cells. In addition to the first cohort of 666 subjects, a separate validation cohort of approximately 130 different subjects was used. Every discovery cohort repertoire had been produced on one sequencing platform. In an earlier analysis of 550 to 700 of the donors, high-throughput TCR beta sequencing was used to judge whether each TCR beta V gene segment behaved as functional or pseudogenic. An early release covering 550 to 650 HLA-typed donors comprised 300 to 350 gigabases of sequencing data and around 85 million unique TCR sequences. To predict cytomegalovirus infection status, the study brought together high-throughput TCR immunosequencing, statistical association of individual TCRs with disease status, and machine learning. Using immunosequencing, the study profiled T cell repertoires from 666 subjects and related those repertoires to cytomegalovirus serostatus. In the later analysis, no new phenotypic data were used to find candidate immune exposures; instead, reliance was placed on TCR beta sequences and their occurrence across donors. A later genetic analysis took genome-wide SNP genotypes for about 65% of the roughly 670 donors and used that subset as a discovery cohort. Because of strong linkage in the cohort, 5 or 6 DR-DQ haplotypes were treated as single units for association and clustering. On average, roughly 250,000 unique TCR beta nucleotide sequences were sequenced per donor among some 420 genotyped donors of the cohort, with roughly 19% of those sequences being non-productive. HLA typing covered class I and class II loci at four-digit resolution. Donor age, sex, ethnicity and CMV serostatus were compiled alongside the repertoire data. The number of typed donors differed by locus: about 629-630 for A, B, C, DRB1 and DQB1; 500 to 550 for DQA1; about 600 for DPA1; and around 450 for DPB1. The study was designed to test whether signatures of past pathogen exposure could be identified by cataloging public T cell receptors. To study patterns of TCR occurrence, a later analysis re-analyzed previously published TCR beta repertoires from more than 550 donors and added high-resolution HLA genotyping. Among the roughly 430 genotyped donors, 81% belonged to the genetic ancestry cluster associated with self-reported Caucasian donors. General findings and caveats noted by the study authors: In a later analysis, most CMV-associated TCR beta chains were found to appear HLA-restricted, with HLA associations seemingly driven largely by CMV exposure. The classifier was reported to diagnose cytomegalovirus status with high specificity and sensitivity in both the original cohort and the validation cohort. The only immune exposure information available for the cohort was CMV serostatus. In vitro tests confirmed that a few of the cytomegalovirus-associated TCR beta chains recognize cytomegalovirus antigens. In the study, some 180 TCR beta chains were listed as associated with cytomegalovirus. The cohort was sequenced for TCR beta chains only, and without alpha or paired-chain data the features that could be detected were limited. A later analysis associated about 18,000 TCR beta sequences with specific HLA alleles at a false discovery rate of 0.05. The presence/absence analyses assumed that sequencing depth was roughly uniform across donors, and that assumption may not be true. Assigning TCR associations to individual alleles was difficult when HLA alleles, especially DR and DQ, strongly co-occurred. According to a later analysis, TCR association rates differed among HLA loci, with DRB1 alleles showing the most associated TCRs and HLA-C alleles showing the fewest. The earlier analysis of a few hundred of the donors excluded 15 to 20 rarely observed V segments, including chromosome 9 orphons, because counts were too low. An earlier analysis of approximately 530 of the donors showed that most TCR beta V segments appeared in productive rearrangements either about 87% or about 30% of the time, which broadly matched IMGT annotations. Correlated functional status among segregating V segments might reflect linkage disequilibrium, but an unknown experimental factor could not be ruled out. HLA typing was unavailable for some donors at each locus, so association tests used only the typed subset. Some IMGT-functional V segments, including TRBV6-2 and TRBV6-3, could not be told apart with the 87-base-pair reads, so those segments were excluded. Several of the top co-occurrence clusters appeared to be linked to parvovirus B19, influenza, CMV and Epstein-Barr virus, according to a later analysis. Most TCR sequences were seen in very few donors, while some public TCRs were found in many individuals. A later analysis found that HLA-associated TCR beta chains were more clonally expanded and had lower generation probabilities than equally common non-associated chains. A further reported finding was that TCR beta sequences accurately predicted the HLA-A and HLA-B alleles for most subjects in the first cohort. The sequencing pipeline was judged likely to have produced a cluster of highly shared sequence variants as a technical artifact. In a later genetic analysis, fewer N-insertions in productive TCRs were reported among donors in an Asian-associated ancestry cluster than the approximately 630-donor mean. The authors suggested that the approach could potentially be extended to other disease states and immunological phenotypes. V-gene and J-gene trimming of TCR beta chains was associated with a missense DCLRE1C variant in a later genetic analysis, and the association was replicated in an independent cohort.

In total, 666 healthy bone marrow donors made up the cohort. Cohort members were all nominally healthy when sampled, although unrecorded immune exposures were likely present. The donor was CMV seropositive and was included in the group of almost 300 seropositive cohort members. Every donor gave a peripheral blood sample, and the peripheral blood mononuclear cells from that sample were used for TCR beta sequencing. Genomic DNA extraction from the blood cell samples was performed with the Qiagen DNeasy Blood Extraction Kit. About this clone: Its antigen specificity is not known. No qualities accompany the bases; no much larger clone lies one base away.

Counted from cysteine to phenylalanine, this CDR3 has 14 amino acids. Just CDR3 DNA is preserved here, 42 bases in frame from base 1. From the germline V gene, CDR1 is MGHDK and CDR2 is SYGVNS. V is reduced by 4 bases and J by 5 bases, leaving a spacing of 11 bases between them. The library was obtained by the immunoSEQ multiplex PCR assay. A mixture of 60 forward primers for TCR Vbeta segments and 13 reverse primers for TCR Jbeta segments was used in the multiplex PCR. The CDR3 region of rearranged TCR beta genes was amplified from genomic DNA by a multiplex PCR assay. On the Illumina HiSeq System, the amplified TCR beta libraries were sequenced as 87-base-pair reads. Processing in the source paper ran as follows. A later analysis counted 75 million to 100 million unique TCR beta chains across the 666 repertoires, and roughly 9.9 million of these chains were shared by at least two donors. A nearest-neighbor algorithm error-corrected the raw reads and collapsed the reads into unique sequences, merging closely related sequences to remove PCR and sequencing errors. To assign V, D and J gene segments, CDR3 sequences were aligned to IMGT reference sequences. For a sequence to be retained, a match of at least six nucleotides to both a V gene segment and a J gene segment was required. A rearrangement counted as productive if the CDR3 had no stop codons and remained in frame with V and J, and every other rearrangement counted as non-productive. Following IMGT convention, CDR3 was defined as the stretch from the second conserved V-encoded cysteine up to the conserved J-encoded phenylalanine. In an earlier analysis of around 640 of the donors, sequences lacking an unambiguous match to a single V gene segment were excluded. In an earlier analysis of approximately 590 of the donors, V segments were called functional above 56.7% productive rearrangements and were called segregating when the between-donor standard deviation exceeded 5%. To diagnose cytomegalovirus status from the catalog of TCR beta chain sequences, a statistical classification framework was built. In a later analysis, TCR nucleotide sequences were compared against IMGT/GENE-DB human TR gene sequences so that V and J genes could be assigned. In a later analysis, CDR3 sequences and most-parsimonious VDJ recombination scenarios were assigned using the TCRdist pipeline. A later analysis defined each TCR beta chain by its CDR3 amino acid sequence plus V-gene family, and excluded reads lacking a unique V-gene family. A later analysis removed 592 highly shared, low-generation-probability nucleotide sequences to deal with suspected cross-contamination and a sequencing artifact. A later analysis calculated a clonal expansion index for each public chain from normalized within-repertoire ranks of inferred template counts. A later analysis computed generation probabilities with a VDJ recombination model fitted to out-of-frame rearrangements, and checked the results against IGoR. In a later analysis, TCR-TCR, TCR-HLA and TCR-CMV co-occurrence was scored with hypergeometric tests, and a repertoire-size bias correction was applied to TCR pairs. To estimate false discovery rates, a later analysis permuted the HLA or CMV assignments 20 times. In a later analysis, co-occurring TCRs were grouped using DBSCAN, and TCRdist sequence similarity was added for clustering within HLA-allele-positive subsets. Co-occurrence clustering excluded repertoires with fewer than 30,000 or more than 120,000 public chains, plus five with anomalous nucleotide sharing. TCRdb limited this immuneACCESS table to in-frame rearrangements with V and J called. A share of clones is missing; checked studies link under half to unresolved V genes, and the rest is unexplained. The V and J calls and clone size come from that table; D and trimming were worked out from the DNA. This sample is represented by more than 150,000 clones; around 82% of them were singletons. The ten largest make up under 8% of the sample.

The receptor was isolated from a woman between 50 and 59 years old in good health and CMV-seropositive. Sample: PBMCs. Here the chain combines TRBV25-1 and TRBJ2-2; TRBD1 is a possible D gene, resting on 5 matching bases. The nucleotide sequence reads TGTGCCAGCAGTGGTTATTCAGGGACCGGGGAGCTGTTTTTT. This is translated as CASSGYSGTGELFF. With the rest looked up from the reference TRBV25-1 and TRBJ2-2 genes rather than sequenced, the full variable domain is EADIYQTPRYLVIGTGKKITLECSQTMGHDKMYWYQQDPGMELHLIHYSYGVNSTEKGDLSSESTVSRIRTEHFPLTLESARPSHTSQYLCASSGYSGTGELFFGEGSRLTVL.